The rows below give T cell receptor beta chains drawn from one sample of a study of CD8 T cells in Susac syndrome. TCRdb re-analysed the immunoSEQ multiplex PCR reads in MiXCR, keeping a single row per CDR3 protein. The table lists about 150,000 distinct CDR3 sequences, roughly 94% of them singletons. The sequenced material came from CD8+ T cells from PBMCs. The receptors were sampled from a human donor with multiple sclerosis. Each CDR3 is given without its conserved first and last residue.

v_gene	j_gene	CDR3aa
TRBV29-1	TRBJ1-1	SVMGGDTNTEAF
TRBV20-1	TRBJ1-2	SARDRQGNYGYT
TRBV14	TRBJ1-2	ASSPRTVRYGYT
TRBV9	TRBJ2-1	ASSLGAEQF
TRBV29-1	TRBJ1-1	SVVGREATF
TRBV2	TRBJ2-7	ASSEPSYEQY
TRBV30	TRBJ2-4	AWSVQGASQYPRY
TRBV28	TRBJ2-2	ASSLWGAGELF
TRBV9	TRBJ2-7	ASSDQGSREQY
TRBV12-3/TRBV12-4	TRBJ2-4	ASGTGENIQY
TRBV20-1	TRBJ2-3	SARGGGAPDTQY
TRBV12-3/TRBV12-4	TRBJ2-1	ASSPTGGRNEQF
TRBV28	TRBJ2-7	ASSLGAAYEQY
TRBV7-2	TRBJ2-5	ASSGTSGAGETQY
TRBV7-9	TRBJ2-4	ASSLEDRDSY
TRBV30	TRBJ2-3	AWSPSGLTDTQY
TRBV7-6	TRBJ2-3	ASSPGRADTQY
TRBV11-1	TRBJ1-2	ASSHGPGGYGYT
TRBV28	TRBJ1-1	ASSLYSGEAF
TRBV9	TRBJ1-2	ASSATINEGYT
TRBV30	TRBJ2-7	AWRTRGGLEQY
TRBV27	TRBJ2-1	ASSLGGLGFNEQF
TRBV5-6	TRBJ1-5	ASSVGRGLNQPQH
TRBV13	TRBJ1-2	ASSNRRDRVDYGYT
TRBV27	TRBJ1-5	ASSRNRGHQPQH
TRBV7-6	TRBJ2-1	ASSLAVGPSGGREQF
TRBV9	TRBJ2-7	ASSGLAGEPYEQY
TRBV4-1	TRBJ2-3	ASSQTVQGQDTQY
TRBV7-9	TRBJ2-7	ASSLTRIGWKKQY
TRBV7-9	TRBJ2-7	ASSPEGGGSYEQY
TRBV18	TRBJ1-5	ASSRTGSNQPQH
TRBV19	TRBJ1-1	ASTLGGTPNTEAF
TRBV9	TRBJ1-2	ASGGSHT
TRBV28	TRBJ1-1	ASNRRAGKNTEAF
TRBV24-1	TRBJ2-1	ATSGRGTTTSYNEQF
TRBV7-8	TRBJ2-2	ASSTRLGFTGELF
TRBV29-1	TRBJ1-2	SVALGGYT
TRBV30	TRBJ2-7	ACQTGPAYEQY
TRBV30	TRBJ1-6	ACSSPLH
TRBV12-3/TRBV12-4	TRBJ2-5	ASSPLPLSETQY
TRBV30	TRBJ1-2	AWRRGRQYKTEPNYGYT
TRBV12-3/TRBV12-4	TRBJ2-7	ASRTGGLEQY
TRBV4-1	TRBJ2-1	ASSQDPFETIYNEQF
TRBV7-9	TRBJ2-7	ASSTPDRASYEQY
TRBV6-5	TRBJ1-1	ASSMGEEAF
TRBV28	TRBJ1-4	ASSLYRADEKLF
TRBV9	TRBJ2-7	ASSVSGRALDEQY
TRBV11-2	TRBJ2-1	ASSPLSKGPNEQF
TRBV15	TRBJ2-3	ATSRDARPDTQY
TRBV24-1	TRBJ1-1	ATRPDGTNTEAF
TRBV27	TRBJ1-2	ASSLSWAMDGYT
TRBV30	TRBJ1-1	AWSNKGMNTEAF
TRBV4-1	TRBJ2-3	ASSQDLGELARRTDTQY
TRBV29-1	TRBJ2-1	SVRTSGGYNEQF